The 6 T cell receptor beta chains below come from one sample, sequenced in a study of Ad26.COV2.S vaccination and SARS-CoV-2 variants. Treatment meaning: some 20 received Ad26.COV2.S at low or high dose, single or two shots; roughly five received placebo; per-sample allocation not given. Specimen acquisition occurred on day 63 following the initial vaccine or placebo injection. Here immunoSEQ multiplex PCR was the method, and the copy in TCRdb shows in-frame clones only, minus some. The sample shows roughly 350,000 clones, around 90% of them seen only once. This sample comprised peripheral blood, obtained in a trial of Ad26.COV2.S vaccine versus placebo. All receptors derive from a person aged 18 to 59 who received the Ad26.COV2.S COVID-19 vaccine or a placebo.

V and J are TRBV29-1 and TRBJ1-2; D not resolved. Trimming cost V 5 bases and J 8 bases, with 18 bases left between them. The CDR3 length is 13 residues. The germline V gene encodes CDR1 SQVTM and CDR2 ANQGSEA. The CDR3 sequence: CSVYDPVRKGYTF. The CDR3 region has the DNA TGCAGCGTTTATGACCCTGTCCGCAAGGGCTACACCTTC. The full variable domain, rest sourced from reference TRBV29-1 and TRBJ1-2, is SAVISQKPSRDICQRGTSLTIQCQVDSQVTMMFWYRQQPGQSLTLIATANQGSEATYESGFVIDKFPISRPNLTFSTLTVSNMSPEDSSIYLCSVYDPVRKGYTFGSGTRLTVV.

CDR3 sequence (DNA): TGTGCCAGCAGCTTGAAACTTTTCTCCTACAATGAGCAGTTCTTC. It codes for CASSLKLFSYNEQFF. This chain joins TRBV5-4 and TRBJ2-1; D gene uncertain. Germline CDR1 SGHNT, CDR2 YYREEE (reference sequence). Trimming pared 1 base from V and 0 bases from J, leaving 8 bases between. This CDR3 has 15 amino acids. Drawing the rest from reference TRBV5-4 and TRBJ2-1, the complete variable domain is ETGVTQSPTHLIKTRGQQVTLRCSSQSGHNTVSWYQQALGQGPQFIFQYYREEENGRGNFPPRFSGLQFPNYSSELNVNALELDDSALYLCASSLKLFSYNEQFFGPGTRLTVL.

The chain recombines TRBV7-3 with TRBJ2-1; 11 bases match TRBD2. Trimming removed 1 base from V and 7 bases from J; junction bases left unmatched: 3. This CDR3 is 15 amino acids long. The germline V gene has CDR1 SGHTA and CDR2 FQGTGA. The CDR3 coding sequence is TGTGCCAGCAGCTTAAAACTAGCGGGGGTGAATGAGCAGTTCTTC. Its translation is CASSLKLAGVNEQFF.

CDR3 residues: CASSIDGYNSPLHF. In DNA, the CDR3 is TGTGCCAGTAGTATCGACGGGTATAATTCACCCCTCCACTTT. The chain couples TRBV19 to TRBJ1-6; no clear D gene. Trimming removed 3 bases at V and 4 bases at J, with 7 bases between. This CDR3 comprises 14 residues. Per germline, CDR1 LNHDA and CDR2 SQIVND (reference sequence). Full variable domain (missing parts from reference TRBV19 and TRBJ1-6): DGGITQSPKYLFRKEGQNVTLSCEQNLNHDAMYWYRQDPGQGLRLIYYSQIVNDFQKGDIAEGYSVSREKKESFPLTVTSAQKNPTAFYLCASSIDGYNSPLHFGNGTRLTVT.

V usage is TRBV18 and J usage is TRBJ2-4; D tentatively fits TRBD1 or TRBD2 (5 bases each). The length of the CDR3 is 16 residues. V lost 3 bases and J lost 1, with 13 bases in between. Germline lookup yields CDR1 KGHSH and CDR2 LQKENI. The CDR3 coding sequence is TGTGCCAGCTCACCGTTGGGACCGGGGGCCAAAAACATTCAGTACTTC. It codes for CASSPLGPGAKNIQYF.

The chain joins TRBV11-3 to TRBJ1-1, with D tentatively TRBD1 (6 bases). The CDR3 loop spans 13 amino acids. CDR1 SGHNT and CDR2 YENEEA come from the germline V gene. Trimming stripped 6 bases from V and 6 bases from J, with 14 bases between. Written as DNA, the CDR3 is TGTGCCAGCAGTAACATTGGGACATCTGAAGCTTTCTTT. It translates to CASSNIGTSEAFF.